Listed below are T cell receptor beta chains from one sample, sequenced in a study of cytomegalovirus exposure and HLA in healthy donors. Profiled with immunoSEQ multiplex PCR; TCRdb holds only in-frame clones, not every one. The sample consists of 65,000 to 70,000 clones, roughly 75% of them appearing once. Sample: PBMCs. These receptor sequences come from a young woman in good health and CMV-seropositive. Both conserved end residues are part of each CDR3. Each record gives: V gene, J gene, D gene, clone size, CDR3 protein, CDR3 DNA. D genes are given only for firm matches. Size is stated for part of the rows, as once, few or many counts, or as a class when the clone is expanded.

>TRBV27|TRBJ1-1|TRBD1|once
CASSLWPGTGRMNTEAFF
TGTGCCAGCAGTTTATGGCCCGGGACAGGGAGGATGAACACTGAAGCTTTCTTT
>TRBV10-2|TRBJ2-7|TRBD1|-
CASSESGTGGYKYEQYF
TGCGCCAGCAGTGAGTCCGGGACAGGGGGATATAAGTACGAGCAGTACTTC
>TRBV2|TRBJ1-6|-|-
CASSDSVRGNSPLHF
TGTGCCAGCAGTGACTCGGTTAGGGGGAATTCACCCCTCCACTTT
>TRBV6-1|TRBJ2-2|-|-
CASSEVAAGGELFF
TGTGCCAGCAGTGAGGTTGCGGCGGGCGGGGAGCTGTTTTTT
>TRBV10-1|TRBJ2-3|TRBD2|-
CASSEKASGTPTDTQYF
TGCGCCAGCAGTGAGAAGGCTAGCGGGACCCCCACAGATACGCAGTATTTT
>TRBV5-6|TRBJ1-6|TRBD1|-
CASSLRTGVNNSPLHF
TGTGCCAGCAGCCTCCGGACAGGGGTAAATAATTCACCCCTCCACTTT
>TRBV7-7|TRBJ2-7|-|-
CASSLGGDSSYEQYF
TGTGCTAGCAGCTTAGGGGGGGACAGCTCCTACGAGCAGTACTTC
>TRBV7-2|TRBJ2-7|TRBD2|-
CASRYSGSSYEQYF
TGTGCCAGCAGATATAGCGGGAGCTCCTACGAGCAGTACTTC
>TRBV5-6|TRBJ1-1|-|-
CASSLGAGLVGTEAFF
TGTGCCAGCAGCTTGGGAGCCGGGTTGGTAGGCACTGAAGCTTTCTTT
>TRBV2|TRBJ2-1|TRBD2|few
CARNTAGGGWGEQFF
TGTGCCAGGAATACAGCGGGAGGGGGCTGGGGTGAGCAGTTCTTC
>TRBV19|TRBJ2-7|TRBD1|-
CASSRDRASYEQYF
TGTGCCAGTAGTAGGGACAGGGCCTCCTACGAGCAGTACTTC
>TRBV5-8|TRBJ1-1|TRBD1|-
CASSFQGVRRQVTEAFF
TGTGCCAGCAGCTTTCAGGGGGTCCGCCGCCAGGTAACTGAAGCTTTCTTT
>TRBV9|TRBJ2-7|-|-
CASSVERGPYSEQYF
TGTGCCAGCAGCGTAGAAAGGGGCCCTTATAGCGAGCAGTACTTC
>TRBV27|TRBJ2-1|-|-
CASRTGMSSYNEQFF
TGTGCCAGCAGGACCGGGATGAGCTCCTACAATGAGCAGTTCTTC
>TRBV27|TRBJ1-5|-|-
CASSLVGSGIPNQPQHF
TGTGCCAGCAGTTTAGTCGGGTCGGGTATCCCAAATCAGCCCCAGCATTTT
>TRBV30|TRBJ1-2|-|-
CAWSFDIGRGYTF
TGTGCCTGGAGTTTCGACATTGGCAGAGGCTACACCTTC
>TRBV5-4|TRBJ2-7|-|-
CASSFHRFPYEQYF
TGTGCCAGCAGCTTCCACAGATTCCCCTACGAGCAGTACTTC
>TRBV5-1|TRBJ1-1|TRBD1|-
CASSATGTGATEAFF
TGCGCCAGCAGCGCAACCGGGACAGGGGCCACTGAAGCTTTCTTT
>TRBV10-3|TRBJ1-2|TRBD1|-
CATDPGTGGYGYTF
TGTGCCACCGACCCCGGGACAGGGGGCTATGGCTACACCTTC
>TRBV5-4|TRBJ2-1|-|-
CASSLDWLARIDEQFF
TGTGCCAGCAGCTTGGATTGGTTGGCACGCATCGATGAGCAGTTCTTC
>TRBV2|TRBJ2-5|-|-
CASSEKGRQETQYF
TGTGCCAGCAGTGAAAAGGGGCGGCAAGAGACCCAGTACTTC
>TRBV2|TRBJ2-1|TRBD1|-
CASSDEGQPDNEQFF
TGTGCCAGCAGTGATGAGGGACAGCCGGACAATGAGCAGTTCTTC
>TRBV5-1|TRBJ1-2|-|-
CASSDGQGHGYTF
TGCGCCAGCAGCGATGGGCAAGGTCATGGCTACACCTTC
>TRBV28|TRBJ2-7|TRBD1|few
CASRDRTGGLSYEQYF
TGTGCCAGCAGGGATAGGACAGGGGGCCTCTCCTACGAGCAGTACTTC
>TRBV6-1|TRBJ2-7|TRBD1|-
CASTGQVYEQYF
TGTGCCAGCACGGGACAGGTCTACGAGCAGTACTTC
>TRBV30|TRBJ2-7|-|-
CAWSFPLGRGYSVGQYF
TGTGCCTGGAGTTTCCCTTTAGGGAGGGGGTATAGCGTAGGGCAGTACTTC
>TRBV18|TRBJ2-5|-|-
CASSFGTGETQYF
TGTGCCAGCTCGTTCGGTACGGGAGAGACCCAGTACTTC
>TRBV5-6|TRBJ2-5|TRBD1|-
CASSLELRGYVGETQYF
TGTGCCAGCAGCTTGGAACTCAGGGGGTATGTGGGAGAGACCCAGTACTTC
>TRBV7-2|TRBJ2-4|TRBD2|-
CASSPSGGRLAKNIQYF
TGTGCCAGCAGCCCCTCGGGCGGGAGGCTAGCCAAAAACATTCAGTACTTC
>TRBV4-2|TRBJ2-3|TRBD1|-
CASSQGRTGPISTDTQYF
TGTGCCAGCAGCCAAGGTAGGACAGGGCCCATTAGCACAGATACGCAGTATTTT
>TRBV18|TRBJ2-2|-|-
CASSPAEGNTGELFF
TGTGCCAGCTCACCAGCTGAGGGGAACACCGGGGAGCTGTTTTTT
>TRBV2|TRBJ2-1|TRBD2|-
CASSEPASGRREQFF
TGTGCCAGCAGTGAACCGGCTAGCGGGAGACGGGAGCAGTTCTTC
>TRBV5-1|TRBJ2-7|TRBD2|-
CASSLAPGLAFPYEQYF
TGCGCCAGCAGCTTGGCTCCGGGACTAGCGTTTCCTTACGAGCAGTACTTC
>TRBV5-1|TRBJ2-5|TRBD2|-
CASSLASGTSGSETQYF
TGCGCCAGCAGCTTGGCCTCCGGGACTAGCGGGTCGGAGACCCAGTACTTC
>TRBV11-3|TRBJ2-2|TRBD2|-
CASSLGGSNTGELFF
TGTGCCAGCAGCCTGGGGGGGTCGAACACCGGGGAGCTGTTTTTT
>TRBV6-5|TRBJ1-1|-|-
CASTLKPGVTEAFF
TGTGCCAGCACCTTGAAGCCAGGCGTCACTGAAGCTTTCTTT
>TRBV4-3|TRBJ2-3|TRBD2|-
CASSQFASGSTVTDTQYF
TGCGCCAGCAGCCAATTTGCTAGCGGGAGTACGGTCACAGATACGCAGTATTTT
>TRBV6-5|TRBJ1-5|-|-
CASSYSRSYQPQHF
TGTGCCAGCAGTTACTCGAGGAGTTATCAGCCCCAGCATTTT
>TRBV6-5|TRBJ2-5|-|-
CASSTRETQYF
TGTGCCAGCAGTACTAGGGAGACCCAGTACTTC
>TRBV6-1|TRBJ2-3|TRBD2|-
CASSAHAGTSSFTDTQYF
TGTGCCAGCAGTGCACATGCCGGGACTAGCAGCTTCACAGATACGCAGTATTTT
>TRBV25-1|TRBJ1-2|TRBD1|few
CASSGSNRGLYGYTF
TGTGCCAGCAGTGGCTCTAACAGGGGGCTCTATGGCTACACCTTC
>TRBV21-1|TRBJ2-1|-|-
CASSTLRAGGDEQFF
TGTGCCAGCAGCACGCTAAGGGCAGGGGGCGATGAGCAGTTCTTC
>TRBV9|TRBJ2-7|TRBD2|-
CASSEGTSGSYEQYF
TGTGCCAGCAGCGAGGGGACTAGCGGGAGCTACGAGCAGTACTTC
>TRBV2|TRBJ2-5|TRBD1|once
CASTGTDGGETQYF
TGTGCCAGCACCGGGACAGATGGGGGAGAGACCCAGTACTTC
>TRBV28|TRBJ1-5|TRBD1|-
CASSSGGIGPQHF
TGTGCCAGCAGTTCAGGGGGGATCGGGCCCCAGCATTTT
>TRBV28|TRBJ1-2|-|few
CASSPLTGTGYTF
TGTGCCAGCAGTCCGCTGACCGGGACAGGCTACACCTTC
>TRBV10-1|TRBJ2-7|-|few
CASLLGSYEQYF
TGCGCCAGCCTACTAGGCTCCTACGAGCAGTACTTC
>TRBV5-1|TRBJ1-1|-|large
CASSPLSTGNTEAFF
TGCGCCAGCAGCCCGCTTAGTACAGGGAACACTGAAGCTTTCTTT
>TRBV7-2|TRBJ2-7|-|-
CASSSRPPNSYEQYF
TGTGCCAGCAGCAGCCGCCCCCCAAACAGCTACGAGCAGTACTTC
>TRBV4-2|TRBJ1-4|TRBD1|few
CASSHGTGAYNEKLFF
TGTGCCAGCAGCCATGGGACAGGGGCCTACAATGAAAAACTGTTTTTT
>TRBV6-5|TRBJ2-6|TRBD2|few
CASSLAGPGANVLTF
TGTGCCAGCAGTTTAGCGGGGCCTGGGGCCAACGTCCTGACTTTC
>TRBV4-3|TRBJ2-5|TRBD2|-
CASSQERVAGGRSTQYF
TGCGCCAGCAGCCAAGAAAGGGTAGCGGGAGGCCGTTCGACCCAGTACTTC
>TRBV11-2|TRBJ2-7|-|-
CASSTGLGVYEQYF
TGTGCCAGCAGCACCGGACTCGGCGTCTACGAGCAGTACTTC